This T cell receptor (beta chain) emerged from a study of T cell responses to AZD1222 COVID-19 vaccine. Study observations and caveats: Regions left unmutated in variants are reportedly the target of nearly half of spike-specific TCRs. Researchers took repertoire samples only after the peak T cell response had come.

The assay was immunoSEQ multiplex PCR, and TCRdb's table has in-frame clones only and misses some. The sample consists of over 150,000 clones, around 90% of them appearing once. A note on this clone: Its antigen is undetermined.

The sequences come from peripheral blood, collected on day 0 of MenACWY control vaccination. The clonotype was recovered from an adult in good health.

The CDR3 DNA is TGTGCCAGCAGCTTTGGCAGGGACTATGGCTACACCTTC. It encodes CASSFGRDYGYTF. The chain is built from TRBV5-5 and TRBJ1-2; perhaps TRBD1 as D (5 bases). V lost 2 bases and J lost 3, with 8 bases in between. The CDR3 length is 13 residues. CDR1 is SGHKS and CDR2 is YYEKEE in the germline V gene (reference sequence).